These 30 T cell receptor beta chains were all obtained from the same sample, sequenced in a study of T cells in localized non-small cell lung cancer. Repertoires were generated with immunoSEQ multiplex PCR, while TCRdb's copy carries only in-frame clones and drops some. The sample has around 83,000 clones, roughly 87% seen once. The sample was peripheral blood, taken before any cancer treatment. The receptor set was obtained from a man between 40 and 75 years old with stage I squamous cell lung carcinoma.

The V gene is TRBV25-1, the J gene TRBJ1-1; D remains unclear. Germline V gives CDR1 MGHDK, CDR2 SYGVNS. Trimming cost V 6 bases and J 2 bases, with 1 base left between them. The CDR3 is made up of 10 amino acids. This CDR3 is CASRNTEAFF. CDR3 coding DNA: TGTGCCAGCAGAAACACTGAAGCTTTCTTT.

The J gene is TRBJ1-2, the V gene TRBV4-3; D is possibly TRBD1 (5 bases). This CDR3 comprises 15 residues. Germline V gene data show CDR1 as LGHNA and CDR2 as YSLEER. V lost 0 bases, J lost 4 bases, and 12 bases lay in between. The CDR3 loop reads CASSQDSQGGYGYTF. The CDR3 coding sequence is TGCGCCAGCAGCCAAGATTCGCAGGGAGGCTATGGCTACACCTTC.

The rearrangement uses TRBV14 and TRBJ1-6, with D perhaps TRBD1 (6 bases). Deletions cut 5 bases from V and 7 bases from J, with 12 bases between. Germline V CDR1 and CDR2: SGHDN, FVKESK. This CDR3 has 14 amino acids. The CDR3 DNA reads TGTGCCAGCAGCAGACAGGTCAGGAATTCACCCCTCCACTTT. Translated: CASSRQVRNSPLHF.

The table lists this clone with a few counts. The CDR3, as DNA: TGTGCCAGTAGTATGGAAGGGGTAGGAGGCAATCAGCCCCAGCATTTT. Its translation is CASSMEGVGGNQPQHF. The chain links TRBV19 to TRBJ1-5; weak D call: TRBD1 (5 bases). Trimming took 3 bases from V and 2 from J, leaving 14 bases between them. Germline CDR1 reads LNHDA; CDR2 reads SQIVND (reference sequence). CDR3 length equals 16 residues.

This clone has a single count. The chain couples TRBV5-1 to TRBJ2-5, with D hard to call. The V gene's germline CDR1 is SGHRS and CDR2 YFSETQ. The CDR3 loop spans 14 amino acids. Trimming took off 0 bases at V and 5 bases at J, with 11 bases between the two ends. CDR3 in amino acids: CASSLEGNSETQYF. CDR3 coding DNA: TGCGCCAGCAGCTTGGAGGGAAATTCGGAGACCCAGTACTTC.

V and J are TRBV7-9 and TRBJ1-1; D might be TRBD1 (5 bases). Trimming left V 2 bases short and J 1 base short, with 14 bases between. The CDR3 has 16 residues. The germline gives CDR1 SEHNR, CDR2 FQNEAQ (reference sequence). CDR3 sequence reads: CASSLWGKGGNTEAFF. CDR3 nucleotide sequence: TGTGCCAGCAGCTTATGGGGGAAGGGCGGGAACACTGAAGCTTTCTTT.

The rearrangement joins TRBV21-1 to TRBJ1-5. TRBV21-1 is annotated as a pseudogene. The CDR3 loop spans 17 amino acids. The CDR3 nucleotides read TGTGCCAGCAGCACCGTCGGGGGTATCGGGAGCAATCAGCCCCAGCATTTT. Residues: CASSTVGGIGSNQPQHF.

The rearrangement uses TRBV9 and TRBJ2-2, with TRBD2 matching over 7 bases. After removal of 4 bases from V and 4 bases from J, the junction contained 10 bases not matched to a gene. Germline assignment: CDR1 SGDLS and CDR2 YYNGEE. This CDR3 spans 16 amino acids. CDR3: CASSPRGTTGTGELFF. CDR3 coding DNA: TGTGCCAGCAGCCCCAGAGGGACTACTGGCACCGGGGAGCTGTTTTTT.

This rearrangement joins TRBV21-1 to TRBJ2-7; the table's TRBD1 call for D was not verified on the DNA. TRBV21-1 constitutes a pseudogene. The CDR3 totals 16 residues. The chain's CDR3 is CASRKNRGHYFYEQYF. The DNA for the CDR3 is TGTGCCAGCAGGAAAAACAGGGGGCATTATTTCTACGAGCAGTACTTC.

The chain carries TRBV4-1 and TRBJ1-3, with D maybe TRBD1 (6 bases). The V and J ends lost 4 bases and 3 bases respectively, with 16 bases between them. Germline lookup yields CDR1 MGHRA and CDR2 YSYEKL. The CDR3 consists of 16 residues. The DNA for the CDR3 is TGCGCCAGCAGCCTAGAGGCAGGGGTACGTGGAAACACCATATATTTT. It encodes CASSLEAGVRGNTIYF.

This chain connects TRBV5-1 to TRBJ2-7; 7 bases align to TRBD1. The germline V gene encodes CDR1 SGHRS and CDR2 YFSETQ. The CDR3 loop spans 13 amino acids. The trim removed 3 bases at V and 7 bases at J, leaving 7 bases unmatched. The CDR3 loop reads CASSYDRAWEQYF. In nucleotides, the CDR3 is TGCGCCAGCAGCTACGACAGGGCGTGGGAGCAGTACTTC. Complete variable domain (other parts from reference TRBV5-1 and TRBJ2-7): KAGVTQTPRYLIKTRGQQVTLSCSPISGHRSVSWYQQTPGQGLQFLFEYFSETQRNKGNFPGRFSGRQFSNSRSEMNVSTLELGDSALYLCASSYDRAWEQYFGPGTRLTVT.

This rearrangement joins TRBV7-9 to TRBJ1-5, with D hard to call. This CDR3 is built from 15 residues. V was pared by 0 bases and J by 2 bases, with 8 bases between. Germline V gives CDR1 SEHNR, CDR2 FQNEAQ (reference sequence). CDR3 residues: CASSLASLGNQPQHF. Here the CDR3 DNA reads TGTGCCAGCAGCTTAGCCAGTCTCGGCAATCAGCCCCAGCATTTT.

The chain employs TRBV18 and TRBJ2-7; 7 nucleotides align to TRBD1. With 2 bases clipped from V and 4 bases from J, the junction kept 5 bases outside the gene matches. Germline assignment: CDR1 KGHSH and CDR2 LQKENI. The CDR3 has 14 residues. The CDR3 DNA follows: TGTGCCAGCTCACCAGGACAGGTTAAGTACGAGCAGTACTTC. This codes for CASSPGQVKYEQYF.

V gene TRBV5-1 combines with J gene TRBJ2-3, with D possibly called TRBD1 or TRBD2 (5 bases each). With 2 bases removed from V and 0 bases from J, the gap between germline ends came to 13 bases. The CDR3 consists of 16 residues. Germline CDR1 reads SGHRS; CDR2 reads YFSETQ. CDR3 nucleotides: TGCGCCAGCAGCTTTCGGACGGGACGAAGCACAGATACGCAGTATTTT. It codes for CASSFRTGRSTDTQYF. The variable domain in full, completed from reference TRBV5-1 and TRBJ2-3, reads KAGVTQTPRYLIKTRGQQVTLSCSPISGHRSVSWYQQTPGQGLQFLFEYFSETQRNKGNFPGRFSGRQFSNSRSEMNVSTLELGDSALYLCASSFRTGRSTDTQYFGPGTRLTVL.

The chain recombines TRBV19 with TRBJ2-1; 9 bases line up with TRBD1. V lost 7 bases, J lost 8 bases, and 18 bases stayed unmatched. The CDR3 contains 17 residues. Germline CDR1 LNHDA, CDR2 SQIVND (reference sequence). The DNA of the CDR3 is TGTGCCAGTAAACAACCCCCCACCGGGACAGGGTTCGATGAGCAGTTCTTC. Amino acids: CASKQPPTGTGFDEQFF.

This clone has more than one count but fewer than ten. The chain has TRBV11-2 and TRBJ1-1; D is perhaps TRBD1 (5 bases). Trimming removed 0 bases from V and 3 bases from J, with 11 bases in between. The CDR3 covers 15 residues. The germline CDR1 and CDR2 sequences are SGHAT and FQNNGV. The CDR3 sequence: CASSLDGKGYTEAFF. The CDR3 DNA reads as TGTGCCAGCAGCTTAGATGGGAAGGGGTACACTGAAGCTTTCTTT.

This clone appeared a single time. The CDR3 here is CASSPGDTSLVYEQYF. CDR3 sequence (DNA): TGTGCCAGCTCACCCGGGGACACATCCTTAGTATACGAGCAGTACTTC. V gene TRBV18 combines with J gene TRBJ2-7; possible D gene TRBD1, 6 bases. CDR1 and CDR2 (germline): KGHSH, LQKENI. CDR3 length equals 16 residues. V lost 3 bases, J lost 4 bases, and 19 bases lay in between.

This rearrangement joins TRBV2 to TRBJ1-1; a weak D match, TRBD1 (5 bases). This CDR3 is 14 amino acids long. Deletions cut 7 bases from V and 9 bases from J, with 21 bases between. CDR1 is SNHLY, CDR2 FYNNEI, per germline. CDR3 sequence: CASNWGLRGGKAFF. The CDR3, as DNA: TGTGCCAGCAATTGGGGCTTACGAGGAGGAAAAGCTTTCTTT.

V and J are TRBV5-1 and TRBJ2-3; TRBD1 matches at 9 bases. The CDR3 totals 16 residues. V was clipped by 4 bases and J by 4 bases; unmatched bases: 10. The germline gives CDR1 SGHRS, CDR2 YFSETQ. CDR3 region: CASSIPGQGIPDTQYF. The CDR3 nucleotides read TGCGCCAGCAGCATCCCGGGACAGGGCATCCCAGATACGCAGTATTTT.

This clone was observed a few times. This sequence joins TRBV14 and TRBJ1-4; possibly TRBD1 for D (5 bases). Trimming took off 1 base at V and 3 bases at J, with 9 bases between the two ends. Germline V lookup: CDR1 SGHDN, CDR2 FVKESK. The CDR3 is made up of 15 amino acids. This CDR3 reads CASSQAGRANEKLFF. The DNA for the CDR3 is TGTGCCAGCAGCCAAGCGGGGCGGGCTAATGAAAAACTGTTTTTT.

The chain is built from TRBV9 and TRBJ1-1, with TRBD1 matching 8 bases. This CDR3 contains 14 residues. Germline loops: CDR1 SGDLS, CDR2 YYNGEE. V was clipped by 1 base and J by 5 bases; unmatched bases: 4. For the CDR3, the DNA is TGTGCCAGCAGCGTAACAGGGGGGAATACTGAAGCTTTCTTT. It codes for CASSVTGGNTEAFF.

The CDR3 loop is CASSSGQLNTEAFF. In nucleotides, the CDR3 is TGTGCCAGCAGCTCGGGACAACTGAACACTGAAGCTTTCTTT. The chain is built from TRBV28 and TRBJ1-1; a possible D gene is TRBD1 (6 bases). This CDR3 region has 14 residues. V lost 6 bases to trimming and J lost 0 bases, with 11 bases between them. Germline assignment: CDR1 MDHEN and CDR2 SYDVKM.

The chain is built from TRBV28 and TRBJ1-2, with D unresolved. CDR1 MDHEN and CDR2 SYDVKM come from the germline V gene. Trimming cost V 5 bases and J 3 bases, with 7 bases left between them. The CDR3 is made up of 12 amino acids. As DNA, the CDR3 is TGTGCCAGCAGTCTCGATCACTATGGCTACACCTTC. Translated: CASSLDHYGYTF.

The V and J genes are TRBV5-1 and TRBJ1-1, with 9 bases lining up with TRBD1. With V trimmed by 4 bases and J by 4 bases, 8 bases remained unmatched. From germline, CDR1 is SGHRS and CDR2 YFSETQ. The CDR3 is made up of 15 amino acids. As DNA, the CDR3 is TGCGCCAGCAGCACGGGGACAGGGCGCCCCACTGAAGCTTTCTTT. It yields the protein CASSTGTGRPTEAFF.

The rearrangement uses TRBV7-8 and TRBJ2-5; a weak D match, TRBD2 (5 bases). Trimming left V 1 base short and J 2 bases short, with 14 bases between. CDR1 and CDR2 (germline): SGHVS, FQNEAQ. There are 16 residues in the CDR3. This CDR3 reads CASSLVGPLEQETQYF. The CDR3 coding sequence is TGTGCCAGCAGCTTAGTAGGTCCACTAGAACAAGAGACCCAGTACTTC.

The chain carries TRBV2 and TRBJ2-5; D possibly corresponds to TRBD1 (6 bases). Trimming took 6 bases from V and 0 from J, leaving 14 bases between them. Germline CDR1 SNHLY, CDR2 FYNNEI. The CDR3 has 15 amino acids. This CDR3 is CASRRTESYQETQYF. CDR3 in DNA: TGTGCCAGCAGGCGGACAGAATCCTACCAAGAGACCCAGTACTTC.

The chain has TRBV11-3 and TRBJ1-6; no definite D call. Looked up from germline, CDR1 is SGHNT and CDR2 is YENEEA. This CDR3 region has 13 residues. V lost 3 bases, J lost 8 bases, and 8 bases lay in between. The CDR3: CASSLSPYSPLHF. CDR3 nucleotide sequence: TGTGCCAGCAGCTTGTCTCCCTATTCACCCCTCCACTTT.

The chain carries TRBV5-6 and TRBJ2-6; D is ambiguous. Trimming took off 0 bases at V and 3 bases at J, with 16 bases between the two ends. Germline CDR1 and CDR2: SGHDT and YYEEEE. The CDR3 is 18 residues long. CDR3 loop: CASSLAWVLSSGANVLTF. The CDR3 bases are TGTGCCAGCAGCTTGGCCTGGGTCCTTTCTAGTGGGGCCAACGTCCTGACTTTC.

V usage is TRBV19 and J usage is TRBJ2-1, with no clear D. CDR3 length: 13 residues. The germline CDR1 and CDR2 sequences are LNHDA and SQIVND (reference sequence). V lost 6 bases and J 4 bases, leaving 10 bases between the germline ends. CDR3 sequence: CASRGSLYNEQFF. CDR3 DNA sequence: TGTGCCAGTAGGGGGTCTCTTTACAATGAGCAGTTCTTC.

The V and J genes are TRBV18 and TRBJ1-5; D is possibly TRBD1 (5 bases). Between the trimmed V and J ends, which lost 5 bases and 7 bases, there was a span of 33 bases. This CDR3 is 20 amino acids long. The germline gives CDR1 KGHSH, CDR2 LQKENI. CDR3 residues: CASSTKPLSGPTGSQQPQHF. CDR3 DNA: TGTGCCAGCTCAACCAAACCTCTCTCAGGGCCTACGGGGTCCCAGCAGCCCCAGCATTTT. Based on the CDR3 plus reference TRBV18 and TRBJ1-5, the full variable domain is NAGVMQNPRHLVRRRGQEARLRCSPMKGHSHVYWYRQLPEEGLKFMVYLQKENIIDESGMPKERFSAEFPKEGPSILRIQQVVRGDSAAYFCASSTKPLSGPTGSQQPQHFGDGTRLSIL.